This record concerns one T cell receptor beta chain sequence. The data are from a study of blood T cell repertoires in COVID-19. Libraries were prepared by immunoSEQ multiplex PCR; TCRdb keeps only in-frame clonotypes and omits some of them. In the table there are tens of thousands of clones, roughly nine tenths of which are singletons. Germline assignment: CDR1 SNHLY and CDR2 FYNNEI. The CDR3 spans 16 residues. V was clipped by 7 bases and J by 0 bases, with 16 bases between them. The clonotype comes from a man in his 60s with acute or convalescent COVID-19. Sequencing was done on a sample of peripheral blood. This chain joins TRBV2 and TRBJ2-1; TRBD2 might be the D (5 bases). Here the CDR3 reads CASTPQRMSSYNEQFF. The CDR3 region has the DNA TGTGCCAGCACCCCCCAGCGGATGAGCTCCTACAATGAGCAGTTCTTC.